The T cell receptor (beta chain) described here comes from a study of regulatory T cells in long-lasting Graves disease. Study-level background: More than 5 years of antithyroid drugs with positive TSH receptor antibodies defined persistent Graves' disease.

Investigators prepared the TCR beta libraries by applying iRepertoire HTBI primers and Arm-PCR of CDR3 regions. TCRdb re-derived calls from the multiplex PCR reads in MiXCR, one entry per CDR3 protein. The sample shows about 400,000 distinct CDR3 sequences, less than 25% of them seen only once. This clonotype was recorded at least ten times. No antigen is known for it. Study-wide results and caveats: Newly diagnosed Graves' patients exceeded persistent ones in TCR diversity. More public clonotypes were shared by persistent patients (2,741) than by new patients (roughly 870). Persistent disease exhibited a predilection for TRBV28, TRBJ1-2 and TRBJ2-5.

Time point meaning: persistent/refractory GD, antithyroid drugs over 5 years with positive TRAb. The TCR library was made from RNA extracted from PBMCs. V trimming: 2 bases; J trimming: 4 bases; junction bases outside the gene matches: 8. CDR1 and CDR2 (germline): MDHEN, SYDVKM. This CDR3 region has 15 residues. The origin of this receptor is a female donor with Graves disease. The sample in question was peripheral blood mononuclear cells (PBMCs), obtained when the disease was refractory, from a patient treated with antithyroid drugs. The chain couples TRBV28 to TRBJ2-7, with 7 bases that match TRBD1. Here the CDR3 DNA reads TGTGCCAGCAGTTTAGGTTTAGGGGGCTATTACGAGCAGTACTTC. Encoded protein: CASSLGLGGYYEQYF.